The 28 T cell receptor beta chains below all came from one sample that was sequenced in a study of CD8 T cells in ankylosing spondylitis (dated by TCRdb to 2017 to 2019). Library creation used 5' RACE. The reads were generated on an Illumina HiSeq 2500. TCRdb's own reprocessing of the public reads used fastp at Q25 and MiXCR and kept productive beta chains. Every CDR3 protein is listed once, alongside the most common genes and DNA of its rows. Here the sample has roughly 60,000 distinct CDR3 sequences; roughly 6.2% occur a single time. Around 5% of the sample belongs to the ten largest clones. The sequencing input was synovial fluid, either unsorted or a sorted T cell fraction (not recorded which). These receptors were collected from a male donor with ankylosing spondylitis.

This clonotype was seen only a few times. This rearrangement joins TRBV9 to TRBJ1-6, with D perhaps matching TRBD1 (6 bases). V lost 4 bases and J 8 bases, leaving 16 bases between the germline ends. The CDR3 covers 15 residues. In germline, CDR1 is SGDLS, CDR2 YYNGEE. The chain's CDR3 is CASSPRDISYSPLHF. The CDR3 DNA follows: TGTGCCAGCAGCCCCCGGGACATTAGCTATTCACCCCTCCACTTT.

There are a few counts of this clonotype. The chain employs TRBV5-5 and TRBJ2-7, with D perhaps TRBD1 (6 bases). Germline V gives CDR1 SGHKS, CDR2 YYEKEE (reference sequence). This CDR3 has 16 residues. The germline V and J ends were trimmed by 4 bases and 0 bases, with 17 bases remaining between them. The CDR3 reads CASSRTGSGASYEQYF. CDR3 sequence (DNA): TGTGCCAGCAGCCGGACGGGGTCAGGGGCCTCCTACGAGCAGTACTTC.

The table lists this clonotype with many counts. The rearrangement links TRBV20-1 to TRBJ2-5; tentatively, D is TRBD2 (5 bases). The ends were cut back, 1 base at V and 4 bases at J, with 16 bases in the middle. In germline, CDR1 is DFQATT, CDR2 SNEGSKA (reference sequence). CDR3 length: 15 amino acids. This CDR3 reads CSARARLRASETQYF. The CDR3 DNA reads TGCAGTGCTAGAGCACGACTGAGGGCCTCAGAGACCCAGTACTTC.

The rearrangement joins TRBV18 to TRBJ2-7, with 7 bases aligning to TRBD2. The V gene's germline CDR1 is KGHSH and CDR2 LQKENI. CDR3 size: 16 residues. The ends lost 4 bases at V and 0 bases at J; junction bases unmatched: 9. CDR3 loop: CASSQTGTKGSYEQYF. CDR3 DNA sequence: TGTGCCAGCTCACAAACCGGGACTAAAGGCTCCTACGAGCAGTACTTC. Combining the CDR3 with reference TRBV18 and TRBJ2-7 gives the whole variable domain NAGVMQNPRHLVRRRGQEARLRCSPMKGHSHVYWYRQLPEEGLKFMVYLQKENIIDESGMPKERFSAEFPKEGPSILRIQQVVRGDSAAYFCASSQTGTKGSYEQYFGPGTRLTVT.

This clonotype occurred many times. The CDR3 protein is CASSSLWGQETQYF. The CDR3 bases are TGTGCCAGCAGCTCCCTTTGGGGGCAAGAGACCCAGTACTTC. This chain joins TRBV7-9 and TRBJ2-5; D is possibly TRBD1 or TRBD2 (5 bases each). Germline values: CDR1 SEHNR, CDR2 FQNEAQ (reference sequence). This CDR3 region has 14 residues. V lost 4 bases and J 2 bases, leaving 11 bases between the germline ends.

This clonotype has a count of ten or more. V gene TRBV6-5 combines with J gene TRBJ2-1; 9 bases match TRBD2. The CDR3 has 14 residues. The V segment lost 2 bases and the J segment 9 bases; nucleotides outside the gene matches: 5. Germline CDR1 is MNHEY and CDR2 is SVGAGI. Written as DNA, the CDR3 is TGTGCCAGCAGTTACGCCTGGCGGGAGGGTGAGCAGTTCTTC. Protein: CASSYAWREGEQFF.

This clonotype was seen a few times. V and J are TRBV27 and TRBJ1-2, with D hard to call. The germline V gene has CDR1 MNHEY and CDR2 SMNVEV (reference sequence). There are 13 residues in the CDR3. Deletions cut 5 bases from V and 8 bases from J, with 15 bases between. DNA for the CDR3: TGTGCCAGCAGTCCCGGGTCCGAATGGGGCTACACCTTC. Its translation: CASSPGSEWGYTF.

This clonotype was counted many times. The DNA of the CDR3 is TGTGCCAGCAGCCATGCGGACTCTGGAAACACCATATATTTT. Its translation is CASSHADSGNTIYF. The rearrangement links TRBV3-1 to TRBJ1-3; D unclear. V gave up 3 bases and J gave up 0 bases, with 6 bases separating them. Germline V gene lookup returns CDR1 LGHDT and CDR2 YNNKEL (reference sequence). The CDR3 loop spans 14 amino acids. The full variable domain, in which reference TRBV3-1 and TRBJ1-3 provide the parts outside the CDR3, is DTAVSQTPKYLVTQMGNDKSIKCEQNLGHDTMYWYKQDSKKFLKIMFSYNNKELIINETVPNRFSPKSPDKAHLNLHINSLELGDSAVYFCASSHADSGNTIYFGEGSWLTVV.

This clonotype came up many times. The CDR3 region is CASRKSGGTEAFF. CDR3 nucleotides: TGTGCCAGCAGAAAATCTGGGGGCACTGAAGCTTTCTTT. This chain uses TRBV6-1 with TRBJ1-1; TRBD1 might be the D (5 bases). V was pared by 6 bases and J by 4 bases, with 12 bases between. The CDR3 consists of 13 residues. The V gene's germline CDR1 is MNHNS and CDR2 SASEGT.

This clonotype was observed a handful of times. This chain uses TRBV2 with TRBJ2-1, with 14 bases matching TRBD2. V dropped 6 bases and J dropped 4; count of bases not matched to a gene: 5. Germline CDR1 and CDR2: SNHLY and FYNNEI. This CDR3 is 16 amino acids long. The chain's CDR3 is CASRAGTSGRYNEQFF. CDR3 DNA: TGTGCCAGCAGAGCCGGGACTAGCGGGAGATACAATGAGCAGTTCTTC.

This clonotype was seen repeatedly, ten times or more. The rearrangement uses TRBV12-3 or TRBV12-4 and TRBJ2-1; D uncertain. The CDR3 runs 11 residues. Trimming removed 6 bases at V and 8 bases at J, with 8 bases between. The CDR3 loop reads CASRRTDEQFF. The CDR3 nucleotides are TGTGCCAGCAGGCGTACAGATGAGCAGTTCTTC.

This clonotype was counted many times. V gene TRBV30 combines with J gene TRBJ1-1; D is unresolved. Germline loops: CDR1 GTSNPN, CDR2 SVGIG (reference sequence). CDR3 size: 11 residues. V was shortened by 3 bases and J by 6 bases, with 8 bases between the two germline ends. The CDR3 region is CAWRKGAEAFF. CDR3 nucleotide sequence: TGTGCCTGGAGGAAAGGCGCTGAAGCTTTCTTT.

This clonotype was found many times. This CDR3 is CASGEQGFGYTF. CDR3 sequence (DNA): TGTGCCAGCGGAGAACAGGGTTTTGGCTACACCTTC. The chain carries TRBV28 and TRBJ1-2; tentative D call: TRBD1 (6 bases). The germline V gene has CDR1 MDHEN and CDR2 SYDVKM. CDR3 length: 12 residues. Trimming cost V 8 bases and J 7 bases, with 14 bases left between them.

This clonotype was recorded at least ten times. The rearrangement uses TRBV7-2 and TRBJ1-6; no clear D gene. The CDR3 covers 16 residues. Germline values: CDR1 SGHTA, CDR2 FQGNSA. The ends were cut back, 1 base at V and 4 bases at J, with 11 bases in the middle. The CDR3 region is CASSLDPGDYNSPLHF. The CDR3 region has the DNA TGTGCCAGCAGCTTAGACCCCGGAGATTATAATTCACCCCTCCACTTT.

This clonotype was recorded at least ten times. The chain uses TRBV15 and TRBJ1-2; no reliable D call. V gave up 0 bases and J gave up 4 bases, with 9 bases separating them. This CDR3 region has 14 residues. Germline V gene data show CDR1 as LNHNV and CDR2 as YYDKDF (reference sequence). Here the CDR3 reads CATSREPSVYGYTF. CDR3 DNA sequence: TGTGCCACCAGCAGAGAGCCGAGCGTCTATGGCTACACCTTC.

This clonotype was detected ten times or more. The chain carries TRBV28 and TRBJ2-1; D may be TRBD1 or TRBD2 (5 bases each). The CDR3 is 15 residues long. The V end was cut by 5 bases, the J end by 3 bases, with 14 bases between. The germline V gene encodes CDR1 MDHEN and CDR2 SYDVKM. The CDR3: CASSPPGRGYNEQFF. DNA of the CDR3: TGTGCCAGCAGTCCGCCGGGACGGGGCTACAATGAGCAGTTCTTC. Looking up the rest from reference TRBV28 and TRBJ2-1 gives the full variable domain: DVKVTQSSRYLVKRTGEKVFLECVQDMDHENMFWYRQDPGLGLRLIYFSYDVKMKEKGDIPEGYSVSREKKERFSLILESASTNQTSMYLCASSPPGRGYNEQFFGPGTRLTVL.

This clonotype was counted between two and nine times. This chain connects TRBV21-1 to TRBJ2-1. TRBV21-1 is an annotated pseudogene. This CDR3 spans 15 amino acids. This chain's CDR3 is CASSKVGLTIGEQFF. The CDR3, as DNA: TGTGCCAGCAGCAAAGTTGGTCTTACAATCGGTGAGCAGTTCTTC.

This clonotype was picked up many times. This rearrangement joins TRBV29-1 to TRBJ1-1; D ambiguous. This CDR3 has 13 amino acids. The germline V gene encodes CDR1 SQVTM and CDR2 ANQGSEA. Between the trimmed V and J ends, which lost 0 bases and 6 bases, there was a span of 11 bases. CDR3 sequence reads: CSVEDTPPPEAFF. Written as DNA, the CDR3 is TGCAGCGTTGAAGACACCCCTCCCCCTGAAGCTTTCTTT.

In its sample, this clonotype was seen many times. The chain recombines TRBV12-3 or TRBV12-4 with TRBJ2-3, with 9 bases identical to TRBD2. The V and J ends lost 3 bases and 6 bases, in that order; junction bases with no gene match: 7. The CDR3 has 15 residues. CDR3 bases: TGTGCCAGCAGTTTCGGGGCGGGAGGGATTGATACGCAGTATTTT. Translation: CASSFGAGGIDTQYF.

This clonotype was seen many times. The chain uses TRBV6-1 and TRBJ1-2, with TRBD1 matching over 9 bases. The junction had 2 bases not matched to a gene; V was cut back by 6 bases and J by 0 bases. Per the germline V gene, CDR1 is MNHNS and CDR2 is SASEGT. The CDR3 totals 14 residues. The CDR3 DNA reads TGTGCCAGCAGACGGACAGGGGCTAACTATGGCTACACCTTC. This codes for CASRRTGANYGYTF.

V and J are TRBV11-2 and TRBJ2-1, with 16 bases that match TRBD2. Germline assignment: CDR1 SGHAT and CDR2 FQNNGV. After removal of 6 bases from V and 7 bases from J, the junction contained 9 bases not matched to a gene. The length of the CDR3 is 17 residues. The CDR3 region is CASRGPGLAGGRNEQFF. The DNA for the CDR3 is TGTGCCAGCAGGGGTCCGGGACTAGCGGGAGGGCGTAATGAGCAGTTCTTC.

This clonotype was seen a few times. The chain recombines TRBV3-1 with TRBJ2-2, with D tentatively TRBD1 or TRBD2 (5 bases each). The ends were cut back, 4 bases at V and 0 bases at J, with 15 bases in the middle. There are 17 residues in the CDR3. Germline assignment: CDR1 LGHDT and CDR2 YNNKEL (reference sequence). CDR3 protein: CASSPGAGWTNTGELFF. CDR3 coding DNA: TGTGCCAGCAGCCCCGGGGCAGGGTGGACGAACACCGGGGAGCTGTTTTTT.

This clonotype was seen many times. The V call is TRBV6-5, the J call TRBJ2-1; the match to TRBD2 covers 8 bases. CDR1 MNHEY and CDR2 SVGAGI come from the germline V gene. This CDR3 comprises 15 residues. J gave up 5 bases and V 4 bases, and 7 bases lay outside the gene matches. The CDR3 reads CASSSSGRDDNEQFF. CDR3 DNA: TGTGCCAGCAGTTCAAGCGGGAGAGATGACAATGAGCAGTTCTTC.

The V and J genes are TRBV28 and TRBJ1-3; TRBD1 might be the D (5 bases). The CDR3 is made up of 14 amino acids. V gave up 11 bases and J gave up 0 bases, with 14 bases separating them. Germline loops: CDR1 MDHEN, CDR2 SYDVKM. In DNA, the CDR3 is TGTGCCGCCCATTCAGGGAGCTCTGGAAACACCATATATTTT. Translating it yields CAAHSGSSGNTIYF.

This clonotype was detected ten times or more. The chain has TRBV18 and TRBJ1-3; D unclear. V shed 2 bases and J shed 4 bases, with 6 bases lying between them. CDR1 and CDR2 (germline): KGHSH, LQKENI. CDR3 size: 13 residues. CDR3 in amino acids: CASSPTFGNTIYF. The CDR3 bases are TGTGCCAGCTCACCAACGTTCGGAAACACCATATATTTT.

The chain joins TRBV6-4 to TRBJ2-6; 13 bases line up with TRBD2. The CDR3 contains 19 residues. V lost 6 bases, J lost 4 bases, and 12 bases stayed unmatched. CDR1 and CDR2 (germline): MRHNA, SNTAGT. The DNA of the CDR3 is TGTGCCAGCAGGACTTACGGACTAGCGGGAGCGGCAGGGGCCAACGTCCTGACTTTC. Encoded protein: CASRTYGLAGAAGANVLTF.

J is TRBJ2-7 and V is TRBV5-6, with D possibly TRBD2 on 6 matching bases. Germline CDR1 is SGHDT and CDR2 is YYEEEE. This CDR3 contains 16 residues. Trimming took off 1 base at V and 0 bases at J, with 14 bases between the two ends. CDR3 residues: CASSLRVGTVSYEQYF. For the CDR3, the DNA is TGTGCCAGCAGCTTGAGAGTGGGGACTGTCTCCTACGAGCAGTACTTC.

There are a few counts of this clonotype. The chain has TRBV11-3 and TRBJ2-3; a possible D gene is TRBD2 (6 bases). Per germline, CDR1 SGHNT and CDR2 YENEEA. Deletions cut 1 base from V and 5 bases from J, with 16 bases between. The CDR3 has 16 residues. The CDR3 nucleotides are TGTGCCAGCAGCTTAGGGCCGGCGCGGGGACGAGATACGCAGTATTTT. The encoded protein is CASSLGPARGRDTQYF.